The 17 T cell receptor beta chains below all came from one sample that was sequenced in a study of T cell changes during pregnancy in multiple sclerosis. Using immunoSEQ multiplex PCR, the repertoire was profiled, and TCRdb retains in-frame clones only, with some absent. Among around 72,000 clones, over 80% were seen once, and the ten largest hold less than 0.45%. The sequencing here drew on CD4+ T cells from peripheral blood mononuclear cells, taken before pregnancy. Receptor source: a female donor with multiple sclerosis, enrolled in a pregnancy study.

This clone was counted once. V is TRBV5-5 and J is TRBJ2-7; 11 bases map to TRBD2. The germline V gene encodes CDR1 SGHKS and CDR2 YYEKEE (reference sequence). V dropped 4 bases and J dropped 7; count of bases not matched to a gene: 10. This CDR3 contains 15 residues. In nucleotides, the CDR3 is TGTGCCAGCAGCGTGGGGACTAGCGGAGCTCGGGAGCAGTACTTC. Translating gives CASSVGTSGAREQYF. Full variable domain (rest looked up from reference TRBV5-5 and TRBJ2-7): DAGVTQSPTHLIKTRGQQVTLRCSPISGHKSVSWYQQVLGQGPQFIFQYYEKEERGRGNFPDRFSARQFPNYSSELNVNALLLGDSALYLCASSVGTSGAREQYFGPGTRLTVT.

The chain joins TRBV4-1 to TRBJ1-1; no clear D gene. CDR3 length equals 16 residues. Trimming took 2 bases from V and 7 from J, leaving 20 bases between them. CDR1 MGHRA and CDR2 YSYEKL come from the germline V gene. The CDR3 loop is CASSQPGVSRRREAFF. Written as DNA, the CDR3 is TGCGCCAGCAGCCAACCGGGAGTCTCACGGCGGCGTGAAGCTTTCTTT.

V is TRBV15 and J is TRBJ2-7; D is possibly TRBD2 (5 bases). This CDR3 spans 16 amino acids. Germline loops: CDR1 LNHNV, CDR2 YYDKDF (reference sequence). Trimming removed 3 bases at V and 4 bases at J, with 19 bases between. The CDR3 reads CATSSGRGDRKYEQYF. For the CDR3, the DNA is TGTGCCACCAGCAGTGGCCGGGGTGACCGAAAATACGAGCAGTACTTC.

The chain joins TRBV19 to TRBJ2-2; 8 positions match TRBD1. Trimming at V came to 0 bases and at J to 2 bases, leaving 5 bases not matched to a gene. The CDR3 consists of 17 residues. Germline loops: CDR1 LNHDA, CDR2 SQIVND (reference sequence). The CDR3 region has the DNA TGTGCCAGTAGTATAGATCGGACAGGGAGAAACACCGGGGAGCTGTTTTTT. It encodes CASSIDRTGRNTGELFF.

V is TRBV7-2 and J is TRBJ1-2; D is possibly TRBD1 (6 bases). Germline-derived CDR1 and CDR2 are SGHTA and FQGNSA. The CDR3 has 15 residues. The V end lost 0 bases, the J end lost 2 bases, and 10 bases lay between the germline ends. CDR3 loop: CASSLAGATNYGYTF. CDR3 coding DNA: TGTGCCAGCAGCTTAGCGGGGGCGACGAACTATGGCTACACCTTC.

The chain has TRBV30 and TRBJ1-4; TRBD1 agrees at 9 bases. Germline assignment: CDR1 GTSNPN and CDR2 SVGIG (reference sequence). CDR3 length: 13 residues. After removal of 4 bases from V and 7 bases from J, the junction contained 4 bases not matched to a gene. The CDR3 DNA is TGTGCCTGGATAGGGACAGGGCGTGAAAAACTGTTTTTT. Amino acids: CAWIGTGREKLFF.

The rearrangement joins TRBV6-6 to TRBJ2-7, with 12 positions matching TRBD2. The CDR3 loop spans 15 amino acids. The germline gives CDR1 MNHNY, CDR2 SVGAGI (reference sequence). Losses at the gene ends were 4 bases for V and 4 bases for J; bases not matched to a gene: 5. CDR3 nucleotide sequence: TGTGCCAGCAGTTCCCCGACTAGCGGGAGATACGAGCAGTACTTC. Translated, it gives CASSSPTSGRYEQYF.

This clone was seen only once. The rearrangement joins TRBV6-6 to TRBJ2-6; the D gene is possibly TRBD1 (6 bases). In germline, CDR1 is MNHNY, CDR2 SVGAGI (reference sequence). V was pared by 3 bases and J by 2 bases, with 11 bases between. The CDR3 length is 16 residues. The CDR3 reads CASSYGQGTGANVLTF. CDR3 nucleotide sequence: TGTGCCAGCAGTTATGGGCAGGGGACTGGGGCCAACGTCCTGACTTTC.

The rearrangement links TRBV7-3 to TRBJ2-3; 9 bases fit TRBD2. There are 15 residues in the CDR3. The germline V gene encodes CDR1 SGHTA and CDR2 FQGTGA. V shed 5 bases, J shed 3 bases, and the junction held 6 bases outside the gene matches. Written as DNA, the CDR3 is TGTGCCAGCAGCCCTCAGCGGGGGGCTACAGATACGCAGTATTTT. As protein: CASSPQRGATDTQYF.

This clone was counted between two and nine times. V and J are TRBV6-6 and TRBJ1-5, with 8 bases identical to TRBD1. Germline CDR1 and CDR2: MNHNY and SVGAGI (reference sequence). Trimming at V came to 2 bases and at J to 7 bases, leaving 4 bases not matched to a gene. The CDR3 has 14 amino acids. The CDR3 loop reads CASSYGQGGQPQHF. The DNA of the CDR3 is TGTGCCAGCAGTTACGGACAGGGTGGACAGCCCCAGCATTTT.

The V and J genes are TRBV11-2 and TRBJ2-3, with D possibly TRBD1 on 6 matching bases. In germline, CDR1 is SGHAT, CDR2 FQNNGV. The V end was cut by 5 bases, the J end by 0 bases, with 9 bases between. CDR3 length: 14 residues. The CDR3 coding sequence is TGTGCCAGCAGCCGAGACAGGAGCACAGATACGCAGTATTTT. Amino acid sequence: CASSRDRSTDTQYF.

This clone was observed a handful of times. The rearrangement joins TRBV28 to TRBJ1-2, with 9 bases that match TRBD1. CDR1 is MDHEN and CDR2 is SYDVKM in the germline V gene. This CDR3 is built from 14 residues. The ends lost 6 bases at V and 6 bases at J; junction bases unmatched: 8. The CDR3 DNA reads TGTGCCAGCAGGGAGGGGACAGGGAGCCATGGCTACACCTTC. Translating it yields CASREGTGSHGYTF.

The J gene is TRBJ1-2, the V gene TRBV4-1; 7 nucleotides align to TRBD1. There are 14 residues in the CDR3. Germline V gene sequence: CDR1 MGHRA, CDR2 YSYEKL. The J segment lost 4 bases and the V segment lost 6 bases, leaving 8 bases of the junction unmatched. CDR3 region: CASSPDRRAYGYTF. CDR3 sequence (DNA): TGCGCCAGCAGTCCGGACAGGCGGGCCTATGGCTACACCTTC.

V and J are TRBV9 and TRBJ2-5, with D possibly TRBD2 on 5 matching bases. Germline values: CDR1 SGDLS, CDR2 YYNGEE. V was cut by 2 bases and J by 5 bases, with 16 bases left in between. This CDR3 region has 15 residues. The CDR3 loop reads CASSVSASPGETQYF. Here the CDR3 DNA reads TGTGCCAGCAGCGTTTCGGCCAGTCCGGGGGAGACCCAGTACTTC.

J is TRBJ1-4 and V is TRBV27; D gene uncertain. Trimming shortened V by 3 bases and J by 0 bases, and 11 bases separated the two germline ends. The length of the CDR3 is 16 residues. Germline V gene sequence: CDR1 MNHEY, CDR2 SMNVEV (reference sequence). Written as DNA, the CDR3 is TGTGCCAGCAGTTTGACTTGGCTCCCAACTAATGAAAAACTGTTTTTT. It yields the protein CASSLTWLPTNEKLFF.

J is TRBJ2-7 and V is TRBV5-1; possible D gene TRBD2, 7 bases. Germline V lookup: CDR1 SGHRS, CDR2 YFSETQ. The CDR3 length is 15 residues. Deletions cut 4 bases from V and 1 base from J, with 15 bases between. The CDR3 reads CASSAIGGGSYEQYF. The CDR3 DNA reads as TGCGCCAGCAGCGCCATAGGGGGGGGTTCCTACGAGCAGTACTTC.

The V and J genes are TRBV6-6 and TRBJ1-1; D is unresolved. Deletions cut 2 bases from V and 2 bases from J, with 3 bases between. Germline values: CDR1 MNHNY, CDR2 SVGAGI (reference sequence). This CDR3 spans 12 amino acids. The CDR3 region is CASSYPNTEAFF. For the CDR3, the DNA is TGTGCCAGCAGTTACCCTAACACTGAAGCTTTCTTT.